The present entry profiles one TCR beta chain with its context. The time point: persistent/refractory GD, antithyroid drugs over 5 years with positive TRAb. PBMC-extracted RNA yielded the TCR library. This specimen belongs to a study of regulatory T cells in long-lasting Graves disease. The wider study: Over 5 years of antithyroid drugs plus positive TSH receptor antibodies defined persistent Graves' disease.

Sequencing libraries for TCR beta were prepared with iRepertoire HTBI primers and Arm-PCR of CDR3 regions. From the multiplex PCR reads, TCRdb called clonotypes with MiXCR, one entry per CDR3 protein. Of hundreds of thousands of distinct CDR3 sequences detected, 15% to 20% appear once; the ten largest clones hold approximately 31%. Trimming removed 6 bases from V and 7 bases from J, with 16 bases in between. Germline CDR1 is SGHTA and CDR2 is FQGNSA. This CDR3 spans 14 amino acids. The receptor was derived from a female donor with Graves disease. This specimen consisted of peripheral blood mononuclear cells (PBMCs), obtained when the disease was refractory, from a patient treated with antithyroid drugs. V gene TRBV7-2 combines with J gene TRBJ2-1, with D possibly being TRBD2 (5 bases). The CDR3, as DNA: TGTGCCAGCAGAAATAGTGGAGGCATAAATGAGCAGTTCTTC. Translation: CASRNSGGINEQFF.